The 18 T cell receptor beta chains listed next were all sequenced from one sample in a study of blood T cells in healthy people across ages. Sample-barcoded 5' priming and a J-beta primer mix drove a second PCR of about 6 to 12 cycles. One entry per CDR3 protein results from TCRdb running MiXCR on the 5' RACE reads. The sample shows 760,000 or so distinct CDR3 sequences, more than 20% of them seen only once. The same sample was also studied in work on T cells of mothers and their children.

The specimen sequenced was blood. The receptors were sampled from a boy between 10 and 17 years old in good health.

V usage is TRBV2 and J usage is TRBJ1-3, with D possibly being TRBD1 (6 bases). Deletions cut 10 bases from V and 4 bases from J, with 20 bases between. The CDR3 runs 15 residues. From germline, CDR1 is SNHLY and CDR2 FYNNEI. The CDR3 region is CATRVIQGSGNTIYF. The CDR3 DNA sequence: TGTGCCACTCGGGTCATTCAGGGGTCAGGAAACACCATATATTTT.

Concerning this clonotype: One end of the junction fails to match germline, which may point to a read error. V and J are TRBV9 and TRBJ1-3; D unclear. CDR1 and CDR2 (germline): SGDLS, YYNGEE. CDR3 length: 15 residues. This CDR3 reads CASSVEGEDGKTIYF. CDR3 nucleotide sequence: TGTGCCAGCAGCGTAGAGGGCGAAGATGGAAAAACCATATATTTT.

A few counts support this clonotype. The chain links TRBV28 to TRBJ2-5; TRBD1 aligns across 7 bases. CDR1 is MDHEN and CDR2 is SYDVKM in the germline V gene. There are 15 residues in the CDR3. Trimming removed 3 bases from V and 5 bases from J; junction bases left unmatched: 9. This chain's CDR3 is CASSFNRGLFETQYF. CDR3 in DNA: TGTGCCAGCAGTTTCAATAGGGGGCTTTTCGAGACCCAGTACTTC.

The chain uses TRBV28 and TRBJ1-3; D may be TRBD1 (6 bases). This CDR3 has 14 residues. The germline V and J ends were trimmed by 4 bases and 5 bases, with 12 bases remaining between them. Germline V gives CDR1 MDHEN, CDR2 SYDVKM. CDR3 sequence (DNA): TGTGCCAGCAGTTCCCCGACAGGACGAAACACCATATATTTT. Protein: CASSSPTGRNTIYF.

Only a few counts were recorded for this clonotype. The V and J genes are TRBV6-2 or TRBV6-3 and TRBJ2-1, with no clear D. There are 16 residues in the CDR3. Germline CDR1 reads MNHEY; CDR2 reads SVGEGT. The V end lost 0 bases, the J end lost 2 bases, and 11 bases lay between the germline ends. CDR3 sequence reads: CASSYSMTNAYNEQFF. In nucleotides, the CDR3 is TGTGCCAGCAGTTACTCGATGACCAACGCCTACAATGAGCAGTTCTTC.

This clonotype was observed at least ten times. This CDR3 reads CSVAGRATDTQYF. The CDR3 DNA follows: TGCAGCGTTGCAGGGCGGGCGACAGATACGCAGTATTTT. This chain joins TRBV29-1 and TRBJ2-3; either TRBD1 or TRBD2 may supply D (5 bases each). This CDR3 has 13 amino acids. Germline V CDR1 and CDR2: SQVTM, ANQGSEA. V lost 4 bases and J 3 bases, leaving 11 bases between the germline ends.

The CDR3 loop is CASSRTGNSGANVLTF. Written as DNA, the CDR3 is TGCGCCAGCAGCAGAACAGGAAACTCTGGGGCCAACGTCCTGACTTTC. The chain uses TRBV5-1 and TRBJ2-6; the D gene is possibly TRBD1 (5 bases). CDR3 length: 16 residues. Trimming cost V 4 bases and J 0 bases, with 11 bases left between them. From germline, CDR1 is SGHRS and CDR2 YFSETQ.

The chain employs TRBV5-4 and TRBJ2-7; 8 bases are a match to TRBD1. CDR1 and CDR2 (germline): SGHNT, YYREEE (reference sequence). The CDR3 length is 15 residues. V dropped 4 bases and J dropped 4; count of bases not matched to a gene: 10. CDR3 residues: CASSTDRGGRYEQYF. As DNA, the CDR3 is TGTGCCAGCAGCACCGACAGGGGTGGGCGTTACGAGCAGTACTTC.

The table lists this clonotype with a few counts. The rearrangement links TRBV19 to TRBJ2-7, with unresolved D. V was trimmed by 7 bases and J by 5 bases, leaving 12 bases between them. The CDR3 runs 12 residues. CDR1 is LNHDA, CDR2 SQIVND, per germline (reference sequence). Written as DNA, the CDR3 is TGTGCCAGTAAGATCCCCGTAGACGAGCAGTACTTC. It is translated as CASKIPVDEQYF.

The chain is built from TRBV15 and TRBJ2-3, with 7 bases matching TRBD1. The CDR3 length is 15 residues. Losses at the gene ends were 1 base for V and 2 bases for J; bases not matched to a gene: 3. Germline values: CDR1 LNHNV, CDR2 YYDKDF (reference sequence). CDR3 sequence (DNA): TGTGCCACCAGCAGAGGGGACAGCCCCACAGATACGCAGTATTTT. Translation: CATSRGDSPTDTQYF.

The chain combines TRBV29-1 with TRBJ2-5, with 13 bases matching TRBD2. The end of the DNA is better explained by TRBJ2-1, so the J call may be wrong. The CDR3 is 16 amino acids. Germline CDR1 reads SQVTM; CDR2 reads ANQGSEA. CDR3: CSVEVLAGGFGNEQFF. CDR3 nucleotide sequence: TGCAGCGTTGAAGTACTAGCGGGAGGGTTTGGGAATGAGCAGTTCTTC.

In its sample, this clonotype was seen a few times. The V call is TRBV10-2, the J call TRBJ1-5; 8 positions match TRBD1. Germline assignment: CDR1 WSHSY and CDR2 SAAADI. The CDR3 loop spans 15 amino acids. Unmatched junction bases numbered 5, after V lost 6 bases and J lost 1 base. DNA for the CDR3: TGCGCCAGCAGCCGATACAGGGGGAGCAATCAGCCCCAGCATTTT. It codes for CASSRYRGSNQPQHF.

This clonotype has a handful of counts. The chain is built from TRBV28 and TRBJ1-3, with TRBD1 matching over 7 bases. Germline loops: CDR1 MDHEN, CDR2 SYDVKM. The CDR3 is 17 residues long. J was trimmed by 0 bases and V by 6 bases; bases with no gene match: 11. The CDR3 region has the DNA TGTGCCAGCAGCGCAACCCCCCGACAGGGCTCTGGAAACACCATATATTTT. Translation gives CASSATPRQGSGNTIYF. The full variable domain, in which reference TRBV28 and TRBJ1-3 provide the parts outside the CDR3, is DVKVTQSSRYLVKRTGEKVFLECVQDMDHENMFWYRQDPGLGLRLIYFSYDVKMKEKGDIPEGYSVSREKKERFSLILESASTNQTSMYLCASSATPRQGSGNTIYFGEGSWLTVV.

The chain links TRBV29-1 to TRBJ1-4; TRBD1 matches at 9 bases. CDR1 SQVTM and CDR2 ANQGSEA come from the germline V gene. J was trimmed by 6 bases and V by 6 bases; bases with no gene match: 5. The CDR3 extends over 13 amino acids. DNA of the CDR3: TGCAGCGTGGGGGACAGGGTAGATGAAAAACTGTTTTTT. This translates into CSVGDRVDEKLFF.

The chain uses TRBV14 and TRBJ1-2; D remains unclear. Germline V gene lookup returns CDR1 SGHDN and CDR2 FVKESK. CDR3 length: 14 residues. V lost 1 base and J lost 4, with 10 bases in between. The CDR3 spells CASSQVGSFYGYTF. CDR3 in DNA: TGTGCCAGCAGCCAAGTCGGAAGTTTCTATGGCTACACCTTC.

This sequence joins TRBV7-9 and TRBJ2-7; the D is unclear. The CDR3 totals 12 residues. V lost 3 bases, J lost 2 bases, and 5 bases lay in between. Germline V lookup: CDR1 SEHNR, CDR2 FQNEAQ (reference sequence). The CDR3 sequence is CASSFMTYEQYF. DNA for the CDR3: TGTGCCAGCAGCTTTATGACCTACGAGCAGTACTTC.

This clonotype came up a few times. The V call is TRBV7-3, the J call TRBJ2-5; 11 positions agree with TRBD2. The CDR3 is 15 residues long. V shed 4 bases, J shed 1 base, and the junction held 2 bases outside the gene matches. Germline CDR1 SGHTA, CDR2 FQGTGA. CDR3 region: CASSSTSGAQETQYF. In nucleotides, the CDR3 is TGTGCCAGCAGCTCGACTAGCGGGGCCCAAGAGACCCAGTACTTC.

A few counts support this clonotype. The rearrangement joins TRBV7-2 to TRBJ2-7, with 7 bases aligning to TRBD1. From germline, CDR1 is SGHTA and CDR2 FQGNSA. This CDR3 region has 15 residues. V lost 3 bases to trimming and J lost 4 bases; unmatched junction nucleotides: 9. This CDR3 reads CASSFIGGLGYEQYF. The CDR3 region has the DNA TGTGCCAGCAGCTTCATAGGGGGCTTGGGGTACGAGCAGTACTTC. The full variable domain, completed using reference TRBV7-2 and TRBJ2-7, is GAGVSQSPSNKVTEKGKDVELRCDPISGHTALYWYRQSLGQGLEFLIYFQGNSAPDKSGLPSDRFSAERTGGSVSTLTIQRTQQEDSAVYLCASSFIGGLGYEQYFGPGTRLTVT.